The rows below give T cell receptor beta chains drawn from one sample of a study of regulatory T cells in long-lasting Graves disease. From the multiplex PCR reads, TCRdb called clonotypes with MiXCR, one entry per CDR3 protein. The data show a few hundred thousand distinct CDR3 sequences, around 20% seen once. The sample in question was peripheral blood mononuclear cells (PBMCs), obtained when the disease was refractory, from a patient treated with antithyroid drugs. The source of these receptors is a female donor with Graves disease. Each CDR3 is given with its conserved first and last residue. The order of the fields is J gene, V gene, D gene, clone size, CDR3 protein, CDR3 DNA. The D gene is left open where the match is weak. Clone size is given for some rows only: seen once, a few or many times, or a class if the clone is expanded.

TRBJ1-4	TRBV28	NA	many	CASNSKRDYNEKLFF	TGTGCCAGCAACTCGAAGCGGGATTACAATGAAAAACTGTTTTTT
TRBJ2-5	TRBV28	TRBD2	NA	CASRPSGQETQYF	TGTGCCAGCAGACCTAGCGGGCAAGAGACCCAGTACTTC
TRBJ2-5	TRBV28	TRBD2	many	CASSPPGLRTAETQYF	TGTGCCAGCAGTCCCCCGGGACTACGAACCGCAGAGACCCAGTACTTC
TRBJ1-2	TRBV4-2	TRBD1	many	CASSQEDRVSGYTF	TGTGCCAGCAGCCAGGAGGACAGGGTCAGTGGCTACACCTTC
TRBJ1-1	TRBV3-1	NA	many	CASSQPEGGAFF	TGTGCCAGCAGCCAGCCCGAGGGGGGAGCTTTCTTT
TRBJ2-5	TRBV5-4	NA	NA	CASSWAKTGGVETQYF	TGTGCCAGCAGCTGGGCCAAGACAGGCGGGGTAGAGACCCAGTACTTC
TRBJ1-1	TRBV6-1	NA	few	CASGLGARTEAFF	TGTGCCAGCGGCTTGGGGGCGAGGACTGAAGCTTTCTTT
TRBJ2-2	TRBV20-1	TRBD1	NA	CSARGAPGTGFSGEPFF	TGCAGTGCTAGAGGCGCCCCGGGGACAGGGTTTTCCGGGGAGCCGTTTTTT
TRBJ2-5	TRBV28	NA	many	CASSLVGAYQETQYF	TGTGCCAGCAGTTTAGTAGGGGCTTACCAAGAGACCCAGTACTTC
TRBJ2-1	TRBV20-1	NA	NA	CSARLMDEQFF	TGCAGTGCTAGGCTAATGGATGAGCAGTTCTTC
TRBJ2-5	TRBV4-1	NA	NA	CASSQGQYQETQYF	TGCGCCAGCAGCCAAGGACAGTACCAAGAGACCCAGTACTTC
TRBJ2-2	TRBV28	NA	many	CASSLLSASGGELFF	TGTGCCAGCAGTTTATTGTCAGCGAGTGGAGGGGAGCTGTTTTTT
TRBJ2-7	TRBV4-2	NA	NA	CASSQLDWQGEQYF	TGTGCCAGCAGCCAATTGGATTGGCAGGGCGAGCAGTACTTC
TRBJ1-2	TRBV18	NA	NA	CASSPAMGNYGYTF	TGTGCCAGCTCACCCGCGATGGGCAACTATGGCTACACCTTC
TRBJ2-3	TRBV12-5	TRBD2	few	CASGETPYSGTSGNSSTDTQYF	TGTGCTAGTGGCGAAACTCCCTACTCAGGGACTAGCGGGAACTCTAGCACAGATACGCAGTATTTT
TRBJ2-4	TRBV7-2	NA	NA	CASSSFSGSKNIQYF	TGTGCCAGCAGCTCCTTTAGCGGATCCAAAAACATTCAGTACTTC
TRBJ1-5	TRBV25-1	NA	many	CASSEYGEHQPQHF	TGTGCCAGCAGTGAATATGGCGAGCATCAGCCCCAGCATTTT
TRBJ2-1	TRBV7-2	TRBD2	NA	CASMRERGWDEQFF	TGTGCCAGTATGCGGGAGAGAGGGTGGGATGAGCAGTTCTTC
TRBJ2-5	TRBV6-1	NA	few	CASFGSQETQYF	TGTGCCAGCTTTGGAAGCCAAGAGACCCAGTACTTC
TRBJ2-2	TRBV28	TRBD2	NA	CASSAKLAGDTGELFF	TGTGCCAGCAGTGCTAAACTAGCGGGGGACACCGGGGAGCTGTTTTTT
TRBJ2-2	TRBV28	NA	NA	CASSSPQGTSNTGELVF	TGTGCCAGCAGCTCTCCTCAAGGGACCTCGAACACCGGGGAGCTGGTTTTT
TRBJ1-4	TRBV10-3	NA	few	CAISDPEGGTNEKLFF	TGTGCCATCAGTGATCCGGAGGGGGGCACTAATGAAAAACTGTTTTTT
TRBJ2-7	TRBV30	NA	few	CAWCGTNYEQYF	TGTGCCTGGTGTGGGACAAACTACGAGCAGTACTTC
TRBJ2-7	TRBV28	TRBD1	many	CASSDRVYEQYF	TGTGCCAGCAGTGACAGGGTCTACGAGCAGTACTTC
TRBJ2-2	TRBV12-3/TRBV12-4	NA	many	CASSGMLENTGELFF	TGTGCCAGCAGTGGAATGCTAGAGAACACCGGGGAGCTGTTTTTT
TRBJ2-4	TRBV14	NA	NA	CASSPGWDIQYF	TGTGCCAGCAGTCCGGGATGGGACATTCAGTACTTC
TRBJ2-1	TRBV20-1	NA	few	CSAIVLDLPYNEQFF	TGCAGTGCTATTGTCTTAGACCTCCCCTACAATGAGCAGTTCTTC
TRBJ2-7	TRBV7-9	TRBD2	NA	CASSQLASHEQYF	TGTGCCAGCAGCCAACTAGCGTCTCACGAGCAGTACTTC
TRBJ1-4	TRBV9	NA	NA	CASSVGGADNEKLFF	TGTGCCAGCAGCGTTGGTGGGGCCGATAATGAAAAACTGTTTTTT
TRBJ2-1	TRBV14	NA	NA	CASSGKNTEQFF	TGTGCCAGCAGCGGGAAAAACACGGAGCAGTTCTTC
TRBJ1-2	TRBV4-3	TRBD1	NA	CASSQSTPGGGGYGYTF	TGCGCCAGCAGCCAATCTACCCCAGGGGGAGGGGGATATGGCTACACCTTC
TRBJ2-5	TRBV28	TRBD2	few	CASSPKLAEPQETQYF	TGTGCCAGCAGTCCCAAACTAGCGGAACCTCAAGAGACCCAGTACTTC
TRBJ2-5	TRBV20-1	TRBD2	few	CSASHSAGLAGVETQYF	TGCAGTGCTAGTCATTCGGCGGGACTAGCGGGAGTTGAGACCCAGTACTTC
TRBJ2-7	TRBV25-1	NA	NA	CASSGQLAYEQYF	TGTGCCAGCAGCGGACAGTTAGCCTACGAGCAGTACTTC
TRBJ2-1	TRBV2	TRBD2	many	CASSENGLARNEQFF	TGTGCCAGCAGTGAAAATGGACTAGCGAGGAATGAGCAGTTCTTC
TRBJ2-7	TRBV7-2	TRBD1	NA	CASSLGFGQGMYEQYF	TGTGCCAGCAGCTTAGGGTTCGGACAGGGCATGTACGAGCAGTACTTC
TRBJ2-7	TRBV29-1	TRBD1	many	CSVEGTGEAYEQYF	TGCAGCGTTGAGGGGACAGGGGAGGCCTACGAGCAGTACTTC
TRBJ2-7	TRBV25-1	NA	many	CASSEWETPYSIQYF	TGTGCCAGCAGTGAATGGGAGACACCGTATTCGATACAGTACTTC
TRBJ2-7	TRBV7-9	TRBD2	NA	CASSSRTSGVHEQYF	TGTGCCAGCAGCTCTCGGACTAGCGGCGTGCACGAGCAGTACTTC
TRBJ2-7	TRBV6-2/TRBV6-3	TRBD2	few	CASSYSRLAGAQEQYF	TGTGCCAGCAGTTACTCGCGACTAGCGGGAGCGCAGGAGCAGTACTTC
TRBJ2-3	TRBV28	NA	NA	CASATEGQESMDTQYF	TGTGCCAGCGCCACAGAGGGACAAGAGTCGATGGATACGCAGTATTTT
TRBJ2-5	TRBV7-3	NA	many	CASSPTQGSQETQYF	TGTGCCAGCAGCCCAACACAGGGTTCCCAAGAGACCCAGTACTTC
TRBJ1-5	TRBV4-3	NA	NA	CASSQEEDQPQHF	TGCGCCAGCAGCCAAGAGGAGGATCAGCCCCAGCATTTT
TRBJ1-1	TRBV5-1	NA	NA	CASSWTTAMNTEAFF	TGCGCCAGCAGCTGGACGACAGCGATGAACACTGAAGCTTTCTTT
TRBJ1-4	TRBV6-1	NA	NA	CASGTSRGGEKLFF	TGTGCCAGCGGTACCTCGCGGGGGGGTGAAAAACTGTTTTTT
TRBJ2-5	TRBV11-2	NA	many	CASSPATHRVQETQYF	TGTGCCAGCAGCCCAGCCACACACAGGGTCCAAGAGACCCAGTACTTC
TRBJ1-3	TRBV9	TRBD1	NA	CASSAGQGRVTGNTIYF	TGTGCCAGCAGCGCAGGACAGGGGAGAGTGACTGGAAACACCATATATTTT
TRBJ2-1	TRBV2	TRBD2	NA	CASRGDYPRDNEQFF	TGTGCCAGCAGGGGGGACTATCCCAGGGACAATGAGCAGTTCTTC
TRBJ2-3	TRBV12-3/TRBV12-4	NA	many	CASSSSGPSTDTQYF	TGTGCCAGCAGTTCAAGCGGACCTAGCACAGATACGCAGTATTTT
TRBJ1-2	TRBV20-1	NA	many	CSARGLAYGYTF	TGCAGTGCTAGAGGATTGGCGTATGGCTACACCTTC